The 23 T cell receptor beta chains in this list originate from one sample, sequenced in a study of T cell repertoires in aging, cancer and after chemotherapy. TRB rearrangements spanning V, D and J were amplified using mixed TRB-A/B primers. TCRdb independently ran MiXCR on the multiplex PCR reads; one entry per CDR3 protein. Of some 4,900 distinct CDR3 sequences in the sample, approximately 31% were seen once. TCR beta rearrangements were amplified from peripheral blood genomic DNA. The sample taken for sequencing was blood. Receptor source: a human donor with a blood cancer. The donor label of this sample is uncertain.

Turning to this clonotype: A much larger clone lies a single base off, so this may be a read error. This chain joins TRBV6-2 or TRBV6-3 and TRBJ2-1; D may be TRBD2 (5 bases). CDR3 length: 14 residues. V shed 2 bases and J shed 3 bases, with 8 bases lying between them. Germline V gene lookup returns CDR1 MNHEY and CDR2 SVGEGT. The CDR3 sequence is CASSYVGNYNEQFF. The CDR3 DNA sequence: TGTGCCAGCAGTTACGTCGGGAACTACAATGAGCAGTTCTTC.

This clonotype is medium-sized. V is TRBV30 and J is TRBJ2-2; unclear D gene. With 2 bases removed from V and 1 base from J, the gap between germline ends came to 5 bases. Germline V gene data show CDR1 as GTSNPN and CDR2 as SVGIG (reference sequence). The CDR3 consists of 13 residues. The CDR3: CAWSLGNTGELFF. The CDR3 DNA reads as TGTGCCTGGAGTCTGGGGAACACCGGGGAGCTGTTTTTT.

By sample share, this clonotype is medium-sized. V is TRBV29-1 and J is TRBJ2-3; 14 nucleotides line up with TRBD2. The CDR3 covers 17 residues. Germline lookup yields CDR1 SQVTM and CDR2 ANQGSEA. With 4 bases clipped from V and 1 base from J, the junction kept 7 bases outside the gene matches. CDR3: CSVAGLAGALRTDTQYF. The CDR3 bases are TGCAGCGTTGCGGGACTAGCGGGAGCTCTTCGCACAGATACGCAGTATTTT.

By share of the sample, this clonotype is medium-sized (0.01 to 0.1%). V is TRBV19 and J is TRBJ2-1; 14 bases agree with TRBD2. Trimming removed 10 bases from V and 12 bases from J; junction bases left unmatched: 14. The V gene's germline CDR1 is LNHDA and CDR2 SQIVND (reference sequence). The CDR3 runs 15 residues. In DNA form, the CDR3 reads TGTGCCACAACGACCGGGACTAGCGGGAGAATCGGGCAGTTCTTC. This gives the protein CATTTGTSGRIGQFF.

In its sample, this clonotype was seen a few times. The chain has TRBV11-3 and TRBJ2-3, with TRBD2 matching 10 bases. The junction had 12 bases not matched to a gene; V was cut back by 5 bases and J by 4 bases. The CDR3 runs 17 residues. Looked up from germline, CDR1 is SGHNT and CDR2 is YENEEA. The CDR3, as DNA: TGTGCCAGCAGCCAACCCGGGGCTAGCGGGGGCCCAGATACGCAGTATTTT. As protein: CASSQPGASGGPDTQYF. Variable domain in full (rest from reference TRBV11-3 and TRBJ2-3): EAGVVQSPRYKIIEKKQPVAFWCNPISGHNTLYWYLQNLGQGPELLIRYENEEAVDDSQLPKDRFSAERLKGVDSTLKIQPAELGDSAVYLCASSQPGASGGPDTQYFGPGTRLTVL.

This clonotype is medium-sized within its sample. V usage is TRBV6-5 and J usage is TRBJ1-3, with 7 bases that match TRBD1. The V gene end was trimmed by 6 bases and the J gene end by 2 bases; junction bases not matched to a gene: 10. CDR3 size: 16 residues. Per the germline V gene, CDR1 is MNHEY and CDR2 is SVGAGI. CDR3 in DNA: TGTGCCAGCAGCTGGACAGGCCTAACGACTGGAAACACCATATATTTT. This translates into CASSWTGLTTGNTIYF.

A remark on this clonotype: This clone may be a read error of a much larger clone one base away. The J gene is TRBJ2-1, the V gene TRBV19; D possibly uses TRBD1 or TRBD2 (6 bases each). V shed 3 bases and J shed 4 bases, with 13 bases lying between them. Per germline, CDR1 LNHDA and CDR2 SQIVND (reference sequence). The CDR3 loop spans 15 amino acids. The CDR3 sequence: CASSIHRGPYNEQFF. The CDR3 nucleotides are TGTGCCAGTAGTATCCACCGGGGGCCGTACAATGAGCAGTTCTTC.

The rearrangement joins TRBV7-2 to TRBJ1-6, with D perhaps TRBD1 (5 bases). Germline assignment: CDR1 SGHTA and CDR2 FQGNSA. Trimming shortened V by 1 base and J by 6 bases, and 16 bases separated the two germline ends. The CDR3 contains 17 residues. The CDR3: CASSLGLGTPGNSPLHF. Here the CDR3 DNA reads TGTGCCAGCAGCTTAGGACTAGGGACTCCCGGTAATTCACCCCTCCACTTT. Complete variable domain (other parts from reference TRBV7-2 and TRBJ1-6): GAGVSQSPSNKVTEKGKDVELRCDPISGHTALYWYRQSLGQGLEFLIYFQGNSAPDKSGLPSDRFSAERTGGSVSTLTIQRTQQEDSAVYLCASSLGLGTPGNSPLHFGNGTRLTVT.

The gene calls are TRBV18 and TRBJ1-3; unclear D gene. There are 13 residues in the CDR3. The germline V gene has CDR1 KGHSH and CDR2 LQKENI. V was shortened by 3 bases and J by 9 bases, with 12 bases between the two germline ends. CDR3 in amino acids: CASSPQTGRTIYF. The CDR3 nucleotides are TGTGCCAGCTCACCTCAGACTGGCCGCACCATATATTTT. Looking up the rest from reference TRBV18 and TRBJ1-3 gives the full variable domain: NAGVMQNPRHLVRRRGQEARLRCSPMKGHSHVYWYRQLPEEGLKFMVYLQKENIIDESGMPKERFSAEFPKEGPSILRIQQVVRGDSAAYFCASSPQTGRTIYFGEGSWLTVV.

This clonotype qualifies as medium-sized. V is TRBV5-6 and J is TRBJ2-2; D tentatively fits TRBD1 or TRBD2 (5 bases each). The V end lost 2 bases, the J end lost 5 bases, and 19 bases lay between the germline ends. CDR1 SGHDT and CDR2 YYEEEE come from the germline V gene. This CDR3 is 17 amino acids long. The CDR3 reads CASSLLGTVPETGELFF. As DNA, the CDR3 is TGTGCCAGCAGCTTACTCGGGACGGTACCGGAGACCGGGGAGCTGTTTTTT. The complete variable domain, with remaining parts taken from reference TRBV5-6 and TRBJ2-2, reads DAGVTQSPTHLIKTRGQQVTLRCSPKSGHDTVSWYQQALGQGPQFIFQYYEEEERQRGNFPDRFSGHQFPNYSSELNVNALLLGDSALYLCASSLLGTVPETGELFFGEGSRLTVL.

V and J are TRBV27 and TRBJ1-1, with D possibly matching TRBD1 (5 bases). The CDR3 covers 14 residues. Germline CDR1 MNHEY, CDR2 SMNVEV (reference sequence). The V and J ends lost 5 bases and 4 bases respectively, with 14 bases between them. The CDR3 DNA follows: TGTGCCAGCAGTCCTTGGGACCGGAGCACTGAAGCTTTCTTT. This sequence encodes CASSPWDRSTEAFF.

This clonotype was counted between two and nine times. The chain uses TRBV12-3 or TRBV12-4 and TRBJ1-1; D gene ambiguous. There are 11 residues in the CDR3. V was clipped by 8 bases and J by 1 base, with 5 bases between them. CDR3 region: CASGANTEAFF. The CDR3 DNA reads TGTGCCAGCGGTGCGAACACTGAAGCTTTCTTT.

This clonotype has only a few counts. The gene calls are TRBV4-3 and TRBJ1-6, with unresolved D. The CDR3 is made up of 14 amino acids. V lost 0 bases and J 10 bases, leaving 10 bases between the germline ends. In germline, CDR1 is LGHNA, CDR2 YSLEER. Here the CDR3 reads CASSQDLWGSPLHF. The CDR3 region has the DNA TGCGCCAGCAGCCAAGATCTTTGGGGATCACCCCTCCACTTT.

Only a few counts were recorded for this clonotype. This rearrangement joins TRBV6-5 to TRBJ1-2; a weak D match, TRBD1 (6 bases). The V end was cut by 8 bases, the J end by 3 bases, with 13 bases between. The CDR3 has 13 residues. CDR1 is MNHEY and CDR2 is SVGAGI in the germline V gene. The CDR3 spells CASFQAGDYGYTF. CDR3 DNA: TGTGCCAGCTTTCAGGCAGGGGACTATGGCTACACCTTC.

The chain uses TRBV20-1 and TRBJ2-3; TRBD1 is a possible D gene (5 bases). V lost 7 bases, J lost 5 bases, and 19 bases lay in between. The CDR3 contains 14 residues. Per germline, CDR1 DFQATT and CDR2 SNEGSKA (reference sequence). The CDR3 protein is CSVPWQGGEDTQYF. The CDR3 DNA is TGCAGTGTTCCATGGCAGGGCGGTGAAGATACGCAGTATTTT.

This clonotype has only a few counts. The V and J genes are TRBV27 and TRBJ1-4; D uncertain. CDR1 and CDR2 from the germline V gene are MNHEY and SMNVEV (reference sequence). The CDR3 totals 16 residues. V was clipped by 2 bases and J by 1 base, with 11 bases between them. The CDR3 region is CASSLGGIGTNEKLFF. The CDR3 coding sequence is TGTGCCAGCAGTTTAGGAGGGATAGGAACTAATGAAAAACTGTTTTTT.

The sample holds a few counts of this clonotype. The genes are TRBV10-3 and TRBJ2-5, with 7 bases lining up with TRBD1. Germline values: CDR1 ENHRY, CDR2 SYGVKD. V lost 7 bases to trimming and J lost 0 bases; unmatched junction nucleotides: 2. This CDR3 spans 13 amino acids. DNA of the CDR3: TGTGCCATCACCGGGACAGACCAAGAGACCCAGTACTTC. Its protein is CAITGTDQETQYF.

The chain uses TRBV24-1 and TRBJ2-1; 11 bases line up with TRBD2. The ends lost 1 base at V and 6 bases at J; junction bases unmatched: 10. Per germline, CDR1 KGHDR and CDR2 SFDVKD. The CDR3 runs 18 residues. The CDR3, as DNA: TGTGCCACCAGTGATTTTTCACTAGCGGGAGCCTGGAGCAATGAGCAGTTCTTC. It encodes CATSDFSLAGAWSNEQFF.

This clonotype was counted between two and nine times. V gene TRBV11-3 combines with J gene TRBJ2-5; a weak D match, TRBD1 (5 bases). Trimming removed 1 base from V and 1 base from J, with 13 bases in between. In germline, CDR1 is SGHNT, CDR2 YENEEA. This CDR3 comprises 16 residues. Here the CDR3 reads CASSLVPGPRQETQYF. In DNA form, the CDR3 reads TGTGCCAGCAGCTTAGTCCCAGGGCCCCGCCAAGAGACCCAGTACTTC.

In its sample, this clonotype is large. The rearrangement links TRBV24-1 to TRBJ1-2; the D gene is possibly TRBD1 (5 bases). The V and J ends lost 7 bases and 0 bases respectively, with 20 bases between them. The germline gives CDR1 KGHDR, CDR2 SFDVKD. The CDR3 has 17 residues. CDR3 in DNA: TGTGCCACCAGGGCCTCGTGGCAGGGCGAGGCTAACTATGGCTACACCTTC. Translation: CATRASWQGEANYGYTF.

This clonotype has more than one count but fewer than ten. The chain couples TRBV6-5 to TRBJ1-5; D not certain. The V gene lost 5 bases and the J gene lost 0 bases, with 11 bases spanning the gap. Germline CDR1 is MNHEY and CDR2 is SVGAGI. There are 15 residues in the CDR3. The CDR3 DNA is TGTGCCAGCAGTCTTAGACCGAGTAGCAATCAGCCCCAGCATTTT. Translation: CASSLRPSSNQPQHF.

Comment on this clonotype: One end of the junction varies from germline; a read error may be responsible. The rearrangement joins TRBV5-5 to TRBJ1-6, with D uncertain. Per germline, CDR1 SGHKS and CDR2 YYEKEE (reference sequence). The CDR3 is 15 amino acids. CDR3 sequence (DNA): TGCGCCAGCAGCTTGGAGGTCGCATCGGGTTCACCCCTCCACTTT. Protein sequence: CASSLEVASGSPLHF.

The J gene is TRBJ2-1, the V gene TRBV24-1, with TRBD1 matching 10 bases. Germline values: CDR1 KGHDR, CDR2 SFDVKD. CDR3 length: 15 residues. J was trimmed by 8 bases and V by 2 bases; bases with no gene match: 5. The CDR3 DNA sequence: TGTGCCACCAGTGATTCGGGACAGGGGTGGGATGAGCAGTTCTTC. The encoded protein is CATSDSGQGWDEQFF.